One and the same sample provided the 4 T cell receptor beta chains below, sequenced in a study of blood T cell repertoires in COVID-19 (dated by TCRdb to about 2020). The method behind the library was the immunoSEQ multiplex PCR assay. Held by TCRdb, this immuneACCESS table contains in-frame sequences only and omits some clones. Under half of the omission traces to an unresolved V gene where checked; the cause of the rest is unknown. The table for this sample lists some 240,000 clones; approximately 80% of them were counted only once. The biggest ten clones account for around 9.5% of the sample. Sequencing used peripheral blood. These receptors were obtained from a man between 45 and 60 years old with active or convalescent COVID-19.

The CDR3 DNA is TGCGCCAGCAGTAGCCTCCCTTTGGATACGCAGTATTTT. Amino acids: CASSSLPLDTQYF. V gene TRBV5-1 combines with J gene TRBJ2-3, with no clear D. The germline V gene encodes CDR1 SGHRS and CDR2 YFSETQ. V was pared by 5 bases and J by 6 bases, with 13 bases between. This CDR3 is 13 amino acids long.

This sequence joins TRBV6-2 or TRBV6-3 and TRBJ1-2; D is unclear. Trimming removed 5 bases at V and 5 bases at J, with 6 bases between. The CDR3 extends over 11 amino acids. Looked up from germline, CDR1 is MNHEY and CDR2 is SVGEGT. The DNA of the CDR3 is TGTGCCAGCAGTCGGGGATATGGCTACACCTTC. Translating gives CASSRGYGYTF.

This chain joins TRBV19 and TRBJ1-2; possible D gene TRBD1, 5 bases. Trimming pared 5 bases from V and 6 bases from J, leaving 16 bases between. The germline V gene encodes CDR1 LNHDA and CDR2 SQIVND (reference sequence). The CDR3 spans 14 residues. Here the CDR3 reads CASSPGSGRNGYTF. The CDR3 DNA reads TGTGCCAGTAGTCCCGGGTCAGGGCGGAATGGCTACACCTTC.

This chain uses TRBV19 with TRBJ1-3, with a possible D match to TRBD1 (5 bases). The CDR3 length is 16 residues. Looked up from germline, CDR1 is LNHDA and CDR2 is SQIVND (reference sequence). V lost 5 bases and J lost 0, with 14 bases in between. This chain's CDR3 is CASSRQGPSSGNTIYF. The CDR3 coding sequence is TGTGCCAGTAGTCGGCAGGGCCCTAGCTCTGGAAACACCATATATTTT.